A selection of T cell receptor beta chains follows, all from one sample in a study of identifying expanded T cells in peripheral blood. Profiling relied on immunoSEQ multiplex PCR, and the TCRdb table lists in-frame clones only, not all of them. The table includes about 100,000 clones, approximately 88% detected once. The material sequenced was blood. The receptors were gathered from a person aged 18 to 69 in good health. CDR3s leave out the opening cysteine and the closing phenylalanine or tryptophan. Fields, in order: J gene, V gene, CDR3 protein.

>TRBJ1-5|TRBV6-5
ASRSSNQPQH
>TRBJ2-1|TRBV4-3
ASSQVTGRNEQF
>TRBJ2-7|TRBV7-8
ASGTLPT
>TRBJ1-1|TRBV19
ASSLTWDTEAF
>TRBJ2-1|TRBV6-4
ASSVGLASYNEQF
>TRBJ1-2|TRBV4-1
ASSQDYGSGPAYGYT
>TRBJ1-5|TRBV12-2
ASRLGASSVRNQPQH
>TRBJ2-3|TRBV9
ASSPPDRGRRDTQY
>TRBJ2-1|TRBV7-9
ASSKTGRSTIAYNEQF
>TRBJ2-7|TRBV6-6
ASSRDPSSYEQY
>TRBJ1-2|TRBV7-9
ASSGQVYGYT
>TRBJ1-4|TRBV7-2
ASSRTGSNEKLF
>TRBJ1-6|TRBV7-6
ASSQGTISSPLH
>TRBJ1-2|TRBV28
ASSPQDRGFTNYGYT
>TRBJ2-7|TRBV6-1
ASSEDEGAAYEQY
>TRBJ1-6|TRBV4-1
ASSQGDFGAWNSPLH
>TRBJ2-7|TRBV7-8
ASSSPYEQY
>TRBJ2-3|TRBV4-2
ASSLSKKHTDTQY
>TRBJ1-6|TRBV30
AWSQGGTGPVLH
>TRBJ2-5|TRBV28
ASSPRGGETQY
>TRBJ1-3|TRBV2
ASSSGGSGNTIY
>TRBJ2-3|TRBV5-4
ASSLGVNPTDTQY
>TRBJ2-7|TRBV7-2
ASSLFGGPSEQY
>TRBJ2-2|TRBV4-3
ASSLILAGVMNTGELF
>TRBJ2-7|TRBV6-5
ASSYGDRLLHEQY
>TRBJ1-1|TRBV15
ATSRAVNTEAF
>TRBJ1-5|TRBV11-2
ASSRGSNQPQH
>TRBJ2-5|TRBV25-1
ASSEWAMGETQY
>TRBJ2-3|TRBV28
ASSFTGDTDTQY
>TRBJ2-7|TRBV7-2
ASSPGQAAGEQY
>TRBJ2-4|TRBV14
ASSQHGGNIQY
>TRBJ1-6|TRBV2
ASRGQVIYNSPLH
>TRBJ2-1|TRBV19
ASSTSFRSNEQF
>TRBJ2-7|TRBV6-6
ASRPSPGQGAHEQY
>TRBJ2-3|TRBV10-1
ASSESRGSPTTQY
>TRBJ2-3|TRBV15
ATSMKAGTLSTDTQY
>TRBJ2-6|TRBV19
ASSMVGSGANVLT
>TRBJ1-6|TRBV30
AWHEPGQGSSSPLH
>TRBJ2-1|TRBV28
ASVRSGGAREQF
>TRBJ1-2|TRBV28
ASTRVPSNYGYT
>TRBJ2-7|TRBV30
AWSVQVEQY
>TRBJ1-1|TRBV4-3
ASSHDRRNTEAF
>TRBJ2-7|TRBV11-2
ASSLSGQVYEQY
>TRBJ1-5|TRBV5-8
ASRDRGLRTQH